The 13 T cell receptor beta chains reported below all come from one sample, sequenced in a study of blood T cells in healthy people across ages. PCR was performed a second time for about 7 to 12 cycles using a sample-barcoded 5' primer and a J-beta primer mix. TCRdb used MiXCR to reprocess the 5' RACE reads, holding one entry per CDR3 protein. The data hold over a million distinct CDR3 sequences, with 42% observed a single time. The sequenced sample was blood. These receptors all stem from a woman younger than 35 in good health.

The chain employs TRBV5-1 and TRBJ1-5; TRBD1 is a possible D gene (6 bases). The CDR3 consists of 18 residues. V was clipped by 0 bases and J by 1 base, with 17 bases between them. CDR1 and CDR2 from the germline V gene are SGHRS and YFSETQ. This CDR3 is CASSLGTPGGSSNQPQHF. The CDR3 DNA reads as TGCGCCAGCAGCTTGGGGACCCCCGGGGGCTCGAGCAATCAGCCCCAGCATTTT.

The J gene is TRBJ1-6, the V gene TRBV30; D is perhaps TRBD1 (5 bases). The germline V gene has CDR1 GTSNPN and CDR2 SVGIG (reference sequence). V was trimmed by 7 bases and J by 14 bases, leaving 21 bases between them. This CDR3 region has 13 residues. As DNA, the CDR3 is TGTGCCTTTCCAAAAACAACAGGACGGGCCCTCCACTTT. It codes for CAFPKTTGRALHF.

This clonotype was observed a few times. The chain combines TRBV5-1 with TRBJ1-1; D is perhaps TRBD1 (6 bases). V lost 7 bases to trimming and J lost 5 bases, with 12 bases between them. Germline V gene lookup returns CDR1 SGHRS and CDR2 YFSETQ. This CDR3 contains 12 residues. As DNA, the CDR3 is TGCGCCAGCGGAAACACAGGGACTGAAGCTTTCTTT. This encodes CASGNTGTEAFF.

This clonotype turned up a few times. This rearrangement joins TRBV28 to TRBJ1-2; D unclear. Germline lookup yields CDR1 MDHEN and CDR2 SYDVKM. This CDR3 is built from 11 residues. Deletions cut 4 bases from V and 10 bases from J, with 10 bases between. CDR3 nucleotide sequence: TGTGCCAGCAGTTCACCCTCGGCCTACACCTTC. This encodes CASSSPSAYTF.

On this clonotype itself: A much larger clonotype is one base distant, so this may be a read error. The chain joins TRBV4-2 to TRBJ2-5; D possibly corresponds to TRBD1 (6 bases). The DNA matches TRBJ2-1 better at its end, which makes the J call doubtful. The CDR3 covers 15 residues. CDR1 is LGHNA, CDR2 YNFKEQ, per germline. As DNA, the CDR3 is TGTGCCAGCAGCCAACCCCGGGACAAACAAGAGACCCAGTTCTTC. This translates into CASSQPRDKQETQFF.

J is TRBJ2-1 and V is TRBV6-2 or TRBV6-3; 11 nucleotides agree with TRBD2. Looked up from germline, CDR1 is MNHEY and CDR2 is SVGEGT. Trimming at V came to 4 bases and at J to 6 bases, leaving 8 bases not matched to a gene. This CDR3 has 16 amino acids. The CDR3 loop reads CASSWLAGGPFNEQFF. The CDR3, as DNA: TGTGCCAGCAGTTGGTTAGCGGGGGGGCCCTTCAATGAGCAGTTCTTC.

The chain uses TRBV7-9 and TRBJ1-1; 11 positions agree with TRBD1. Unmatched junction bases numbered 3, after V lost 5 bases and J lost 1 base. This CDR3 is built from 15 residues. Germline values: CDR1 SEHNR, CDR2 FQNEAQ (reference sequence). In DNA, the CDR3 is TGTGCCAGCAGCCGGACAGGGGGCTGGAACACTGAAGCTTTCTTT. Translating gives CASSRTGGWNTEAFF.

The V call is TRBV6-5, the J call TRBJ2-1; TRBD2 matches at 13 bases. The CDR3 length is 16 residues. The junction had 5 bases not matched to a gene; V was cut back by 5 bases and J by 4 bases. Per germline, CDR1 MNHEY and CDR2 SVGAGI. The DNA of the CDR3 is TGTGCCAGCAGTAGGCTGGGACTAGCGGGGTACAATGAGCAGTTCTTC. This sequence encodes CASSRLGLAGYNEQFF.

J is TRBJ2-3 and V is TRBV20-1; D is perhaps TRBD2 (5 bases). With 0 bases removed from V and 0 bases from J, the gap between germline ends came to 10 bases. CDR1 is DFQATT, CDR2 SNEGSKA, per germline (reference sequence). The CDR3 has 15 amino acids. CDR3 amino acids: CSARDRKRSTDTQYF. The CDR3 DNA reads TGCAGTGCTAGAGATCGTAAGCGGAGCACAGATACGCAGTATTTT.

The genes are TRBV21-1 and TRBJ2-7; TRBD1 was called by the table and not checked on the DNA. TRBV21-1 is noted as a pseudogene. This CDR3 comprises 17 residues. This CDR3 reads CASSKDKGSGTWVPKYF. The CDR3 region has the DNA TGTGCCAGCAGCAAAGATAAGGGATCAGGGACCTGGGTCCCCAAGTACTTC.

The V gene is TRBV5-1, the J gene TRBJ2-7; 10 nucleotides agree with TRBD1. The CDR3 is 19 amino acids. The V segment lost 0 bases and the J segment 7 bases; nucleotides outside the gene matches: 19. Germline-derived CDR1 and CDR2 are SGHRS and YFSETQ. CDR3 sequence reads: CASSLVGQGDPSSYNEQYF. In DNA, the CDR3 is TGCGCCAGCAGCTTGGTCGGACAGGGGGACCCCAGCTCCTACAATGAGCAGTACTTC. Complete variable domain (other parts from reference TRBV5-1 and TRBJ2-7): KAGVTQTPRYLIKTRGQQVTLSCSPISGHRSVSWYQQTPGQGLQFLFEYFSETQRNKGNFPGRFSGRQFSNSRSEMNVSTLELGDSALYLCASSLVGQGDPSSYNEQYFGPGTRLTVT.

This clonotype was observed a few times. The rearrangement joins TRBV6-1 to TRBJ2-7, with no clear D. Germline CDR1 and CDR2: MNHNS and SASEGT. The CDR3 spans 13 residues. V lost 2 bases, J lost 3 bases, and 8 bases lay in between. CDR3 DNA sequence: TGTGCCAGCAGTGAAACCAGATTCTACGAGCAGTACTTC. Translation gives CASSETRFYEQYF.

This clonotype was detected only a few times. V and J are TRBV3-1 and TRBJ2-1; D gene ambiguous. The germline V gene has CDR1 LGHDT and CDR2 YNNKEL (reference sequence). The CDR3 loop spans 15 amino acids. The V and J ends lost 0 bases and 8 bases respectively, with 14 bases between them. CDR3 DNA: TGTGCCAGCAGCCAAGACGGTACTATGAAGGATGAGCAGTTCTTC. Its protein product is CASSQDGTMKDEQFF.